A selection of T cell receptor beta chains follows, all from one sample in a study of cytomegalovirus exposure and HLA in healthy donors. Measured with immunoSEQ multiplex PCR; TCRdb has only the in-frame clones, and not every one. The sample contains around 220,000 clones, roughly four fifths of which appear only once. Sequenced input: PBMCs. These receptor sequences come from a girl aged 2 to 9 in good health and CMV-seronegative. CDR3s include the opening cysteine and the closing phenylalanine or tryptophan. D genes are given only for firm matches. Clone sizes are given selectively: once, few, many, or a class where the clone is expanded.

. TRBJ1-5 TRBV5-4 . CASSAGSNQPQHF TGTGCCAGCAGCGCAGGGAGCAATCAGCCCCAGCATTTT
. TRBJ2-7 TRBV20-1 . CSATRQYEQYF TGCAGTGCTACCCGACAGTACGAGCAGTACTTC
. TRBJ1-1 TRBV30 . CAWSPLGDTEAFF TGTGCCTGGAGCCCCCTCGGGGACACTGAAGCTTTCTTT
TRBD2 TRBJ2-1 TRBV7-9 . CASSFYGLAGGLKEQFF TGTGCCAGCAGCTTCTATGGACTAGCGGGGGGGTTGAAGGAGCAGTTCTTC
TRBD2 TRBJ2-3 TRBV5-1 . CASSPGLAGETFKDTYTQYF TGCGCCAGCAGCCCGGGACTAGCGGGGGAGACCTTTAAGGACACATATACGCAGTATTTT
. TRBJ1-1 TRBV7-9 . CASSRNSAGTTEAFF TGTGCCAGCAGCCGTAATTCCGCCGGGACAACTGAAGCTTTCTTT
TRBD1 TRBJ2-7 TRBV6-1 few CASSEAGQIYEQYF TGTGCCAGCAGTGAAGCGGGACAGATCTACGAGCAGTACTTC
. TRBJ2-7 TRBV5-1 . CASSGVTYEQYF TGCGCCAGCAGCGGAGTAACTTACGAGCAGTACTTC
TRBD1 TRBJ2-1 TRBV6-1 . CASSGRVGQGGDEQFF TGTGCCAGCAGTGGAAGGGTTGGACAGGGTGGGGATGAGCAGTTCTTC
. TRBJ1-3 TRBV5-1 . CASSRDRGGGSGNTIYF TGCGCCAGCAGCCGGGACCGGGGCGGGGGTTCCGGAAACACCATATATTTT
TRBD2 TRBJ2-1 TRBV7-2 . CASSQPGLAGGRSYNEQFF TGTGCCAGCAGCCAACCGGGACTAGCGGGGGGGCGATCCTACAATGAGCAGTTCTTC
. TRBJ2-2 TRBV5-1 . CASSLVIGGTGELFF TGCGCCAGCAGCTTGGTTATAGGGGGCACCGGGGAGCTGTTTTTT
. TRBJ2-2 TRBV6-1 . CASNLANTGELFF TGTGCCAGCAACCTAGCTAACACCGGGGAGCTGTTTTTT
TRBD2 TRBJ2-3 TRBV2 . CAGFSGRGTDTQYF TGTGCCGGATTTAGCGGGAGGGGAACAGATACGCAGTATTTT
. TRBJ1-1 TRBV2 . CASIGGRNTEAFF TGTGCCAGCATCGGAGGGCGAAACACTGAAGCTTTCTTT
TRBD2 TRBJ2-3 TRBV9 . CASSVESAGGLDTQYF TGTGCCAGCAGCGTAGAGTCCGCGGGGGGGCTTGATACGCAGTATTTT
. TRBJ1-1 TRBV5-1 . CASSSGEVNTEAFF TGCGCCAGCAGCTCTGGAGAGGTGAACACTGAAGCTTTCTTT
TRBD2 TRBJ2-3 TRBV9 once CASSPTGLPTDTQYF TGTGCCAGCAGCCCAACGGGACTACCAACAGATACGCAGTATTTT
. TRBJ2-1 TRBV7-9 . CASSYGTGFYNEQFF TGTGCCAGCAGCTACGGGACTGGGTTCTACAATGAGCAGTTCTTC
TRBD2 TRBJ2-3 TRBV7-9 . CASSFLTGGSTDTQYF TGTGCCAGCAGTTTTCTTACGGGAGGGAGCACAGATACGCAGTATTTT
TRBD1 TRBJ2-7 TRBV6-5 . CASSYYNRGEQYF TGTGCCAGCAGTTACTATAACAGGGGCGAGCAGTACTTC
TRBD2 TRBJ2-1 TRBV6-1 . CASSWLAGDNEQFF TGTGCCAGCAGTTGGCTAGCGGGAGACAATGAGCAGTTCTTC
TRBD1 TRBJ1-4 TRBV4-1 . CASSQGWQGGEKLFF TGCGCCAGCAGCCAAGGGTGGCAGGGGGGCGAAAAACTGTTTTTT
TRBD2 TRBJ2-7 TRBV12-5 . CASGREGRVYEQYF TGTGCTAGTGGTCGGGAGGGCCGGGTTTACGAGCAGTACTTC
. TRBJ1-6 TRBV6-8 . CASTNPPRRGTLPYYDRGSPLHF TGTGCCAGCACCAACCCCCCGCGAAGGGGGACCTTACCTTACTATGATAGGGGCTCACCCCTCCACTTT
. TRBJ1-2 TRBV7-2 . CAGGAFTNYGYTF TGTGCCGGTGGGGCATTTACTAACTATGGCTACACCTTC
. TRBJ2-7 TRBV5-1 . CASSSSDRYEQYF TGCGCCAGCAGCTCCTCGGACAGATACGAGCAGTACTTC
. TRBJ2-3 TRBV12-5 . CASGSTDTQYF TGTGCTAGTGGTTCGACAGATACGCAGTATTTT
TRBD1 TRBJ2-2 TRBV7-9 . CASSWDRVLNTGELFF TGTGCCAGCAGCTGGGACAGGGTCCTGAACACCGGGGAGCTGTTTTTT
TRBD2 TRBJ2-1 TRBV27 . CASSFGTSGYNEQFF TGTGCCAGCAGTTTCGGGACTAGCGGTTACAATGAGCAGTTCTTC
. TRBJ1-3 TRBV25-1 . CASSDTGFGNTIYF TGTGCCAGCAGTGACACGGGTTTTGGAAACACCATATATTTT
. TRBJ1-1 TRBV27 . CASSFAGGNTEAFF TGTGCCAGCAGTTTTGCGGGCGGGAACACTGAAGCTTTCTTT
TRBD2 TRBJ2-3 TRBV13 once CASRLAEQVDTQYF TGTGCCAGCAGACTAGCGGAGCAGGTAGATACGCAGTATTTT
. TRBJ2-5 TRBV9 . CASGSGIWRETQYF TGTGCCAGCGGCTCGGGAATTTGGCGAGAGACCCAGTACTTC
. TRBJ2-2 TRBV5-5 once CASSLGGGVFGTGELFF TGTGCCAGCAGCTTGGGAGGGGGGGTGTTCGGCACCGGGGAGCTGTTTTTT
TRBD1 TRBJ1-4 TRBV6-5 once CASSPATGVNEKLFF TGTGCCAGCAGCCCGGCGACAGGGGTGAATGAAAAACTGTTTTTT
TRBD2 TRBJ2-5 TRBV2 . CASILLASFKETQYF TGTGCCAGCATATTACTAGCGTCATTTAAGGAGACCCAGTACTTC
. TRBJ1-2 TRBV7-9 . CASAAREGYGYTF TGTGCCAGTGCGGCCAGGGAGGGGTATGGCTACACCTTC
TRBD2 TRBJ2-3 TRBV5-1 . CASSLIAGGSTDTQYF TGCGCCAGCAGCTTGATAGCCGGGGGGAGCACAGATACGCAGTATTTT
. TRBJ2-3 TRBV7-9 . CASSPRDSMSDTQYF TGTGCCAGCAGCCCGCGGGACAGCATGTCAGATACGCAGTATTTT
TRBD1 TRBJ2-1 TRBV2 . CASSPRMVGGSSYNEQFF TGTGCCAGCAGTCCTAGGATGGTAGGGGGCAGCTCCTACAATGAGCAGTTCTTC
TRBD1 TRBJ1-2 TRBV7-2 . CASSLSQGGANYGYTF TGTGCCAGCAGCTTAAGCCAGGGGGGAGCTAACTATGGCTACACCTTC
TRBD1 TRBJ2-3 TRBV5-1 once CASSHRGPLTDTQYF TGCGCCAGCAGCCACAGGGGCCCCCTCACAGATACGCAGTATTTT
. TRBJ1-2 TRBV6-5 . CASRRGREGGYTF TGTGCCAGCAGGCGGGGTCGGGAGGGGGGCTACACCTTC
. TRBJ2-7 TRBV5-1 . CASSLLRDTYEQYF TGCGCCAGCAGCTTGTTGAGGGACACCTACGAGCAGTACTTC
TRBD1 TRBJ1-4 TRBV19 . CATQYRGANEKLFF TGTGCCACCCAGTACAGGGGTGCCAATGAAAAACTGTTTTTT
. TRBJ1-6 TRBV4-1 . CASSQEGGTVPSTSAVTPLHF TGCGCCAGCAGCCAAGAGGGGGGGACTGTCCCCTCTACGTCTGCCGTGACACCCCTCCACTTT
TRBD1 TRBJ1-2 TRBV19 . CASSIHKMTGGFGYTF TGTGCCAGTAGTATCCACAAGATGACAGGGGGGTTTGGCTACACCTTC
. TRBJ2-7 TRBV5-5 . CASSFSPGYLGEQYF TGTGCCAGCAGCTTCTCCCCGGGGTATCTTGGCGAGCAGTACTTC
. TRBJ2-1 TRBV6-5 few CASSYSRVNEQFF TGTGCCAGCAGTTACTCCCGAGTCAATGAGCAGTTCTTC
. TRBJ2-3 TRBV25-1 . CASSDPGHTRTDTQYF TGTGCCAGCAGTGATCCGGGACATACGCGCACAGATACGCAGTATTTT
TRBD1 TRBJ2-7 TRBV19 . CASSSGTGDYEQYF TGTGCCAGTAGTAGCGGGACAGGGGACTACGAGCAGTACTTC
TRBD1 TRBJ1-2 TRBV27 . CASSLGTGLPKDYGYTF TGTGCCAGCAGTTTAGGGACAGGACTACCAAAGGACTATGGCTACACCTTC
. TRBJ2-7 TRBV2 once CASSRSRDTSYEQYF TGTGCCAGCAGTAGATCTCGGGACACCTCCTACGAGCAGTACTTC